The clone carrying this TCR beta chain has only a few counts. The antigen remains undetermined. The CDR3 is 13 amino acids. Per germline, CDR1 SGHTA and CDR2 FQGNSA. Unmatched junction bases numbered 6, after V lost 5 bases and J lost 6 bases. The data stem from a study of cytomegalovirus exposure and HLA in healthy donors. Findings and caveats of the study: When analyzed later, a missense DCLRE1C variant was found to be linked to TCR beta V- and J-gene trimming.

The PCR used 60 Vbeta and 13 Jbeta primers. TCRdb's copy holds only in-frame clones and misses some; the assay was immunoSEQ multiplex PCR. The profile shows about 140,000 clones, around four fifths of them singletons. The specimen sequenced was PBMCs. The TCR comes from a woman aged 40 to 55 in good health and CMV-seronegative. The V and J genes are TRBV7-2 and TRBJ1-2; TRBD1 matches 7 bases. CDR3 region: CASSPRTGDGYTF. The CDR3 nucleotides are TGTGCCAGCAGCCCCAGGACAGGAGATGGCTACACCTTC.